These 5 T cell receptor beta chains originate from one sample sequenced in a study of T cells after yellow fever vaccination. Via MiXCR, TCRdb re-called the 5' RACE reads, giving one row per CDR3 protein. The sample holds approximately 250,000 distinct CDR3 sequences, 5.5% to 8.5% seen once. The sample in question was CD4+ T cells sorted from PBMCs, obtained on the day of the yellow fever booster vaccination. Source of these receptors: a man aged 25-45 years who received the YFV17D yellow fever vaccine.

This clonotype was seen repeatedly, ten times or more. The rearrangement joins TRBV15 to TRBJ2-7, with unresolved D. This CDR3 comprises 15 residues. Germline V CDR1 and CDR2: LNHNV, YYDKDF (reference sequence). The germline V and J ends were trimmed by 1 base and 2 bases, with 12 bases remaining between them. The CDR3 DNA is TGTGCCACCAGCAGAGGAAGGGTAGGGACCTACGAGCAGTACTTC. It yields the protein CATSRGRVGTYEQYF. The whole variable domain, filled in from reference TRBV15 and TRBJ2-7, reads DAMVIQNPRYQVTQFGKPVTLSCSQTLNHNVMYWYQQKSSQAPKLLFHYYDKDFNNEADTPDNFQSRRPNTSFCFLDIRSPGLGDTAMYLCATSRGRVGTYEQYFGPGTRLTVT.

This clonotype was picked up many times. This chain connects TRBV2 to TRBJ2-4; 7 bases fit TRBD2. The CDR3 is 15 residues long. The V gene's germline CDR1 is SNHLY and CDR2 FYNNEI. Germline trimming cut 4 bases from V and 2 bases from J; bases unmatched to any gene: 5. In nucleotides, the CDR3 is TGTGCCAGCAGTGCCGTCGGGGGGACCAAAAACATTCAGTACTTC. As protein: CASSAVGGTKNIQYF.

This clonotype showed up many times. The V call is TRBV7-2, the J call TRBJ2-1; D not resolved. The CDR3 spans 15 residues. V dropped 5 bases and J dropped 3 bases, with 14 bases sitting between them. Germline-derived CDR1 and CDR2 are SGHTA and FQGNSA. The CDR3 nucleotides read TGTGCCAGCAGCCTGGTGGTTCCCGACTACAATGAGCAGTTCTTC. This translates into CASSLVVPDYNEQFF.

This clonotype was detected many times. The V call is TRBV5-1, the J call TRBJ2-3; no definite D call. V was clipped by 5 bases and J by 0 bases, with 10 bases between them. The CDR3 consists of 14 residues. The germline CDR1 and CDR2 sequences are SGHRS and YFSETQ. The CDR3 nucleotides are TGCGCCAGCAGGGTTCACGCTAGCACAGATACGCAGTATTTT. The encoded protein is CASRVHASTDTQYF.

This sequence joins TRBV5-4 and TRBJ2-7; tentatively, D is TRBD2 (6 bases). CDR3 length: 14 amino acids. CDR1 and CDR2 from the germline V gene are SGHNT and YYREEE (reference sequence). Between the trimmed V and J ends, which lost 0 bases and 9 bases, there was a span of 16 bases. The CDR3 region has the DNA TGTGCCAGCAGCTTGGCGGCCCCGTCCGGGGGGCAGTACTTC. Translating it yields CASSLAAPSGGQYF.